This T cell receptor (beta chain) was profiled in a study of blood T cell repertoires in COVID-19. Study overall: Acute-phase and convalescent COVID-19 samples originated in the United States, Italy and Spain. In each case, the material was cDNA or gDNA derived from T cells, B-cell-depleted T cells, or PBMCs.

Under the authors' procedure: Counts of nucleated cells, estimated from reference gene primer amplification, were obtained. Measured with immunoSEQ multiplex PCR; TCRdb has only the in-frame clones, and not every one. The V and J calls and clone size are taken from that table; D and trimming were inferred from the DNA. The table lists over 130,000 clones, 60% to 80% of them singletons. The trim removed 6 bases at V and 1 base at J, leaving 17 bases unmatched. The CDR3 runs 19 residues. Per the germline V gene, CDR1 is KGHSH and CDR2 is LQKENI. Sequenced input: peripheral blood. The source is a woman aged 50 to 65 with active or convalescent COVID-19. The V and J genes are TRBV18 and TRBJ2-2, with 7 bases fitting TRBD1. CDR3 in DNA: TGTGCCAGCTCTCCGGGACAGAACCTTCTCCTCCTGAACACCGGGGAGCTGTTTTTT. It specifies CASSPGQNLLLLNTGELFF.